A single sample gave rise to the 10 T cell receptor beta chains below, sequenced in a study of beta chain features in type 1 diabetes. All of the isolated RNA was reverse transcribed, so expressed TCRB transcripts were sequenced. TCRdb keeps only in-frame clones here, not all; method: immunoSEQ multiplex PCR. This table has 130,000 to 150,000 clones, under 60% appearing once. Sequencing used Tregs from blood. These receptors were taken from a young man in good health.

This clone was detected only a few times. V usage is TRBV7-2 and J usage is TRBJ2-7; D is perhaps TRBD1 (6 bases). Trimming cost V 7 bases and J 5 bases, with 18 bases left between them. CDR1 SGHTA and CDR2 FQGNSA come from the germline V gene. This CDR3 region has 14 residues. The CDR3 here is CASTPGAASDEQYF. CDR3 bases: TGTGCCAGCACCCCAGGGGCTGCCTCGGACGAGCAGTACTTC.

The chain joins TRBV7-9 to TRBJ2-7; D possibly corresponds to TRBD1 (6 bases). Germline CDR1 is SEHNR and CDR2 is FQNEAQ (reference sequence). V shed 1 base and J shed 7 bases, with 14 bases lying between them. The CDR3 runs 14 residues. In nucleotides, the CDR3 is TGTGCCAGCAGCTTAGGGTTTTGGGGGACAGAGCAGTACTTC. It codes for CASSLGFWGTEQYF.

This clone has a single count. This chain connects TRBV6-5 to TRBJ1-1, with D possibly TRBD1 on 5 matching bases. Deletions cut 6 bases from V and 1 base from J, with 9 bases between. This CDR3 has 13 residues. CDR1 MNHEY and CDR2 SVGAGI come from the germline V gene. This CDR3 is CASRRQSNTEAFF. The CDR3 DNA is TGTGCCAGCAGACGACAGTCGAACACTGAAGCTTTCTTT.

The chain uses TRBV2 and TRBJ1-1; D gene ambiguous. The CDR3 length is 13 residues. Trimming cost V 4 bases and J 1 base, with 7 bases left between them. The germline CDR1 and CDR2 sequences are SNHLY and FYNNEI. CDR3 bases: TGTGCCAGCAGTGGGGCAGCGAACACTGAAGCTTTCTTT. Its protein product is CASSGAANTEAFF. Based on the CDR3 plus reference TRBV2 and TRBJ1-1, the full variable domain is EPEVTQTPSHQVTQMGQEVILRCVPISNHLYFYWYRQILGQKVEFLVSFYNNEISEKSEIFDDQFSVERPDGSNFTLKIRSTKLEDSAMYFCASSGAANTEAFFGQGTRLTVV.

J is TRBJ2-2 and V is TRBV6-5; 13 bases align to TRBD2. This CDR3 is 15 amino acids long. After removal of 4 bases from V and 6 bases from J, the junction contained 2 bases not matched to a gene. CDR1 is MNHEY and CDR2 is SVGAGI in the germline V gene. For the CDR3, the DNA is TGTGCCAGCAGTTCGGGACTAGCGGGATCCGGGGAGCTGTTTTTT. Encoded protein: CASSSGLAGSGELFF.

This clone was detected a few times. This CDR3 is CASSFAGVTEAFF. The CDR3 bases are TGTGCCAGCAGTTTCGCAGGGGTAACTGAAGCTTTCTTT. The V call is TRBV27, the J call TRBJ1-1; a possible D gene is TRBD1 (6 bases). The CDR3 spans 13 residues. Germline CDR1 is MNHEY and CDR2 is SMNVEV (reference sequence). Trimming took 3 bases from V and 5 from J, leaving 10 bases between them.

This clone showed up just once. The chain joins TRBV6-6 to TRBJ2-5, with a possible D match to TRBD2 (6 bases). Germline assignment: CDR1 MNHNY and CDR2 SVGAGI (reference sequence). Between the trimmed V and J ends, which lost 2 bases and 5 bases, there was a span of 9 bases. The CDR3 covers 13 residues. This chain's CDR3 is CASSYPGEETQYF. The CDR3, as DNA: TGTGCCAGCAGTTACCCGGGAGAGGAGACCCAGTACTTC.

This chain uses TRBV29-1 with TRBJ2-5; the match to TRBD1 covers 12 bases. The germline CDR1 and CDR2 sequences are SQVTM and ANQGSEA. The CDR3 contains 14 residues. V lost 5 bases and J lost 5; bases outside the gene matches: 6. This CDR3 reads CSVRDRGLWETQYF. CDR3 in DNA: TGCAGCGTTAGGGACAGGGGGCTGTGGGAGACCCAGTACTTC.

The CDR3 DNA reads as TGTGCCAGCAGCTGGGAGGGCACCGGGGAGCTGTTTTTT. Its protein product is CASSWEGTGELFF. This chain connects TRBV7-2 to TRBJ2-2, with 7 bases identical to TRBD2. CDR3 length: 13 amino acids. CDR1 and CDR2 from the germline V gene are SGHTA and FQGNSA. V shed 4 bases, J shed 4 bases, and the junction held 0 bases outside the gene matches. The full variable domain, with the rest looked up from reference TRBV7-2 and TRBJ2-2, is GAGVSQSPSNKVTEKGKDVELRCDPISGHTALYWYRQSLGQGLEFLIYFQGNSAPDKSGLPSDRFSAERTGGSVSTLTIQRTQQEDSAVYLCASSWEGTGELFFGEGSRLTVL.

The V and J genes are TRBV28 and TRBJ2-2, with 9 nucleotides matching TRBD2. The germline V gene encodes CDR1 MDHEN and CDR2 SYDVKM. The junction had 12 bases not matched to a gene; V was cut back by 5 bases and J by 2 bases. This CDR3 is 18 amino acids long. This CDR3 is CASSPLSWRGGNTGELFF. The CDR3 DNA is TGTGCCAGCAGTCCACTTTCTTGGCGGGGGGGTAACACCGGGGAGCTGTTTTTT.